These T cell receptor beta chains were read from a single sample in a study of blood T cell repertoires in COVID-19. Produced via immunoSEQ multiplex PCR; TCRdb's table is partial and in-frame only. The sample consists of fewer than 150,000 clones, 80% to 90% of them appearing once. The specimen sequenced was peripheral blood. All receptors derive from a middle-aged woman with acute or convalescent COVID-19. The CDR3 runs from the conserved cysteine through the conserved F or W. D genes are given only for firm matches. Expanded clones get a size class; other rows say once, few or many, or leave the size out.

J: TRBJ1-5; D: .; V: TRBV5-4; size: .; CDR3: CASSSGLNQPQHF; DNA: TGTGCCAGCAGCTCAGGGCTGAATCAGCCCCAGCATTTT
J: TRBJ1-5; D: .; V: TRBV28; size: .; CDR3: CASSEPGVGGNQPQHF; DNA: TGTGCCAGCAGTGAACCGGGAGTAGGCGGCAATCAGCCCCAGCATTTT
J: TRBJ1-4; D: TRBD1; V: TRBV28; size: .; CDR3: CASSSTGRLANEKLFF; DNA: TGTGCCAGCAGCTCGACAGGGCGTTTGGCTAATGAAAAACTGTTTTTT
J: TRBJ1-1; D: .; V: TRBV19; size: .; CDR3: CASHRQYITEAFF; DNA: TGTGCCAGTCACCGACAGTACATCACTGAAGCTTTCTTT
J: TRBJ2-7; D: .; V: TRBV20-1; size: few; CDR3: CSASPWRYSSYEQYF; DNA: TGCAGTGCTAGTCCCTGGCGGTATAGCTCCTACGAGCAGTACTTC
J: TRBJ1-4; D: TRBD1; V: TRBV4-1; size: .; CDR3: CASSQDKDRANEKLFF; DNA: TGCGCCAGCAGCCAAGATAAGGACAGGGCTAATGAAAAACTGTTTTTT
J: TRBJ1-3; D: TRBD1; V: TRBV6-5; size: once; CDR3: CASSSDRAGGNTIYF; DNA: TGTGCCAGCAGCTCCGACAGGGCGGGAGGAAACACCATATATTTT
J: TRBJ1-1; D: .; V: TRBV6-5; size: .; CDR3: CASSYVGGLNPEAFF; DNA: TGTGCCAGCAGTTATGTTGGGGGCTTAAACCCTGAAGCTTTCTTT
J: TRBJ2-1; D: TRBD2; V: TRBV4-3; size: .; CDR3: CASSQELWLAGGNEQFF; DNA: TGCGCCAGCAGCCAAGAGTTGTGGCTAGCGGGAGGAAATGAGCAGTTCTTC
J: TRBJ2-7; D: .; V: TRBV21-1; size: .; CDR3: CASSPATGGGYEQYF; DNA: TGTGCCAGCAGCCCAGCGACAGGGGGTGGCTACGAGCAGTACTTC
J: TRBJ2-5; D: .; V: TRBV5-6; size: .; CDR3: CASSEVGQETQYF; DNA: TGTGCCAGCAGCGAAGTCGGCCAAGAGACCCAGTACTTC
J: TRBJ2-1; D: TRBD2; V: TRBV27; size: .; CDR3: CASSLVYGTKYNEQFF; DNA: TGTGCCAGCAGTTTAGTGTACGGGACTAAATACAATGAGCAGTTCTTC
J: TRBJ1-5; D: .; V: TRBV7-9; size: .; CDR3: CASSLGGDSNQPQHF; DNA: TGTGCCAGCAGCTTAGGGGGGGATAGCAATCAGCCCCAGCATTTT
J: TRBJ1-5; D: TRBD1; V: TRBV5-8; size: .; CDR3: CASSLFTGGDSNQPQHF; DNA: TGTGCCAGCAGCTTGTTCACAGGGGGCGATAGCAATCAGCCCCAGCATTTT
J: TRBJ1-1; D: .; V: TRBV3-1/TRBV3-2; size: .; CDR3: CASSLRGTEAFF; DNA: TGTGCCAGCAGCCTTAGGGGGACTGAAGCTTTCTTT
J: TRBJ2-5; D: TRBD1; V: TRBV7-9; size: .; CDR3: CASSSGWTGPKETQYF; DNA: TGTGCCAGCAGCTCCGGGTGGACAGGGCCAAAGGAGACCCAGTACTTC
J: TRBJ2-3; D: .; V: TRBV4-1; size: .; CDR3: CASSPFPGTQYF; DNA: TGCGCCAGCAGCCCTTTTCCAGGGACGCAGTATTTT
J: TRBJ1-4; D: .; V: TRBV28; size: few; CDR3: CASSSPVATNEKLFF; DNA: TGTGCCAGCAGTTCGCCAGTTGCAACTAATGAAAAACTGTTTTTT
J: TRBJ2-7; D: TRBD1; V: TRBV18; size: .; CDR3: CASRNPDRYEQYF; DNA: TGTGCCAGCCGTAACCCGGACAGGTACGAGCAGTACTTC
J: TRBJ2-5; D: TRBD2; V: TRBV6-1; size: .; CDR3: CASSEGVRGVGETQYF; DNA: TGTGCCAGCAGTGAAGGTGTCCGGGGGGTTGGGGAGACCCAGTACTTC
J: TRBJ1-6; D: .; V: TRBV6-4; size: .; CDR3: CASSDQERALYDTLHF; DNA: TGTGCCAGCAGTGACCAGGAGCGGGCCCTTTACGACACCCTCCACTTT
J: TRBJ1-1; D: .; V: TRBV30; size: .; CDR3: CAWRQLLNTEAFF; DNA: TGTGCCTGGAGACAGCTGTTGAACACTGAAGCTTTCTTT
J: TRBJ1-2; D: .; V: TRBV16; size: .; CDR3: CASSSTGYPNYGYTF; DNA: TGTGCCAGCAGCTCTACAGGGTACCCTAACTATGGCTACACCTTC
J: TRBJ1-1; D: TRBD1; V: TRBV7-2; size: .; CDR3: CASSVLGQMNTEAFF; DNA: TGTGCCAGCAGCGTCTTGGGACAGATGAACACTGAAGCTTTCTTT
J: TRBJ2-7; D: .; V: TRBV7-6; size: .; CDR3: CASSPGGEQYF; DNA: TGTGCCAGCAGCCCCGGCGGGGAGCAGTACTTC
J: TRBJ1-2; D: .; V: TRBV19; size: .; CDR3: CASSMSFRSNYGYTF; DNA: TGTGCCAGTAGTATGTCTTTCCGCAGTAACTATGGCTACACCTTC
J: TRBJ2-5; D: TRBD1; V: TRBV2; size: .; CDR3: CASSIQGEETQYF; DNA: TGTGCCAGCAGTATACAGGGGGAGGAGACCCAGTACTTC
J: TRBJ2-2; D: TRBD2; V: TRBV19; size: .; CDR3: CASSIGVASGRGTGELFF; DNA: TGTGCCAGTAGTATAGGAGTGGCTAGCGGGCGTGGCACCGGGGAGCTGTTTTTT
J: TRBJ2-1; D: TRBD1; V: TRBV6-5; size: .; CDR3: CASTKGQGLYNEQFF; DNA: TGTGCCAGCACCAAGGGACAGGGACTCTACAATGAGCAGTTCTTC
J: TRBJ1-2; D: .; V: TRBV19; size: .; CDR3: CASSSQLFYGYTF; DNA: TGTGCCAGTAGTTCCCAACTCTTCTATGGCTACACCTTC
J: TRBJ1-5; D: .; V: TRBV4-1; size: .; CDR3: CASSQEPGADQPQHF; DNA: TGCGCCAGCAGCCAAGAGCCAGGGGCTGATCAGCCCCAGCATTTT
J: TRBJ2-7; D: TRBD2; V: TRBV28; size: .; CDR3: CASSGTSGAPYEQYF; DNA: TGTGCCAGCAGTGGGACTAGCGGGGCTCCCTACGAGCAGTACTTC
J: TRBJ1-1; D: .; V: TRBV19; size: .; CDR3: CASRWTANTEAFF; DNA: TGTGCCAGTAGGTGGACAGCCAACACTGAAGCTTTCTTT
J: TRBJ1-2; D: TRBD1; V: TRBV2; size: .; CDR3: CASRGQNYGYTF; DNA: TGTGCCAGCAGGGGACAGAACTATGGCTACACCTTC
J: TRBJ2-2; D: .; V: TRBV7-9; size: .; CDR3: CASSQITGELFF; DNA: TGTGCCAGCAGCCAGATCACCGGGGAGCTGTTTTTT
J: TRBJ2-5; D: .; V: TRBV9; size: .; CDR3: CASSADGGTETQYF; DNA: TGTGCCAGCAGCGCGGACGGGGGAACGGAGACCCAGTACTTC
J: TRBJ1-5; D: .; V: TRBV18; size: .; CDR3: CASSPRDQPQHF; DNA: TGTGCCAGCTCACCCCGGGATCAGCCCCAGCATTTT
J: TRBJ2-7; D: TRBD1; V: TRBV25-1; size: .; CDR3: CASRTGDYEQYF; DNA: TGTGCCAGCCGGACAGGGGACTACGAGCAGTACTTC
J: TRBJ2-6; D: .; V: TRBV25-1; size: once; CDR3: CASSSTGEVRGANVLTF; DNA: TGTGCCAGCAGCTCCACAGGGGAGGTGCGGGGGGCCAACGTCCTGACTTTC
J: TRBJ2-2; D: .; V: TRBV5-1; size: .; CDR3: CASRLERELFF; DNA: TGCGCCAGCAGACTCGAACGGGAGCTGTTTTTT
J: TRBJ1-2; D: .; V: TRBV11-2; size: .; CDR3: CASSFGGKHGYTF; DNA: TGTGCCAGCAGCTTCGGGGGGAAGCATGGCTACACCTTC
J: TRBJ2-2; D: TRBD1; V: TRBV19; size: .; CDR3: CASTTDRVAGELFF; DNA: TGTGCCAGTACCACGGACAGGGTCGCCGGGGAGCTGTTTTTT
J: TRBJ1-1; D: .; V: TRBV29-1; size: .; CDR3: CSVEQGNTEAFF; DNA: TGCAGCGTCGAACAGGGGAACACTGAAGCTTTCTTT
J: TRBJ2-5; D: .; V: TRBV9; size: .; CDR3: CASSVVGGLETQYF; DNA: TGTGCCAGCAGCGTAGTGGGGGGGCTGGAGACCCAGTACTTC
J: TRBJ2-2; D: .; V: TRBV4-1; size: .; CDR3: CASSQFTDNTGELFF; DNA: TGCGCCAGCAGCCAATTCACAGACAACACCGGGGAGCTGTTTTTT
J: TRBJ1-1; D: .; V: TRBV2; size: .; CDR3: CASENTGRGNTEAFF; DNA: TGTGCCAGCGAGAATACCGGGAGGGGCAACACTGAAGCTTTCTTT
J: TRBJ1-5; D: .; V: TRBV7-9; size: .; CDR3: CASSTTVGGSYQPQHF; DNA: TGTGCCAGCAGCACCACAGTGGGTGGTTCTTATCAGCCCCAGCATTTT
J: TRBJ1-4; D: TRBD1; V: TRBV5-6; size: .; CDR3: CASSAPGQENEKLFF; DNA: TGTGCCAGCAGCGCCCCGGGACAGGAAAATGAAAAACTGTTTTTT